This TCR beta chain emerged from a study of beta chain features in type 1 diabetes. Overall study findings and caveats: Type 1 diabetes patients had TCRB CDR3s that were shorter (moderately but significantly so) in all four CD4+ subsets. cDNA sequencing could over-represent cells with high TCR expression. VDJ junctions from patients with type 1 diabetes contained fewer insertions and more deletions.

The V end was cut by 5 bases, the J end by 2 bases, with 30 bases between. This CDR3 spans 20 amino acids. CDR1 and CDR2 from the germline V gene are MNHEY and SMNVEV (reference sequence). Sequenced material consisted of expressed TCRB transcripts (all of the isolated RNA was reverse transcribed). Profiling relied on immunoSEQ multiplex PCR, and the TCRdb table lists in-frame clones only, not all of them. The sample includes roughly 150,000 clones, approximately 8.4% of them seen just once. Note on this clone: Its specificity is unknown.

This sequence was found in a woman aged 18-29 years in good health. Sequencing was carried out using central memory CD4+ T cells from blood. The chain carries TRBV27 and TRBJ1-2; no clear D. The CDR3 reads CASSPEAATGDPLSNYGYTF. Here the CDR3 DNA reads TGTGCCAGCAGTCCAGAAGCGGCGACGGGAGATCCTCTCTCCAACTATGGCTACACCTTC.